The 6 T cell receptor beta chains listed next were all sequenced from one sample in a study of PD-1 blockade in classical Hodgkin lymphoma. The protocol was immunoSEQ multiplex PCR, while the TCRdb copy is restricted to in-frame clones and leaves out a portion. Of 25,000 to 35,000 clones listed, less than 85% are singletons. Time point denoted: cycle 4 day 1 (C4D1), after five to seven weeks of nivolumab. After autologous stem cell transplantation all patients relapsed, and prior brentuximab vedotin exposure differed between cohorts. CD4+ T cells were purified from thawed PBMCs by magnetic negative selection. The specimen comprised CD4+ T cells from blood, sampled before the fourth cycle of nivolumab. These receptors all come from a human donor with classical Hodgkin lymphoma.

The rearrangement links TRBV6-4 to TRBJ2-1; D may be TRBD2 (6 bases). The CDR3 covers 14 residues. V was trimmed by 6 bases and J by 6 bases, leaving 15 bases between them. CDR1 MRHNA and CDR2 SNTAGT come from the germline V gene. This CDR3 is CASSQGLRANEQFF. The CDR3 DNA follows: TGTGCCAGCAGCCAGGGACTTCGGGCCAATGAGCAGTTCTTC.

CDR3 residues: CASSEVVGNSPLHF. The CDR3 bases are TGTGCCAGCAGTGAGGTGGTCGGGAATTCACCCCTCCACTTT. The chain has TRBV25-1 and TRBJ1-6; D remains ambiguous. V was shortened by 3 bases and J by 7 bases, with 10 bases between the two germline ends. Germline CDR1 reads MGHDK; CDR2 reads SYGVNS. The CDR3 length is 14 residues.

This chain joins TRBV10-3 and TRBJ1-4; D is unclear. V shed 0 bases and J shed 5 bases, with 10 bases lying between them. This CDR3 region has 15 residues. The V gene's germline CDR1 is ENHRY and CDR2 SYGVKD. CDR3 in amino acids: CAISESMGFNEKLFF. The CDR3 bases are TGTGCCATCAGTGAGTCGATGGGTTTCAATGAAAAACTGTTTTTT.

This chain uses TRBV5-5 with TRBJ1-4; TRBD1 matches at 7 bases. Germline values: CDR1 SGHKS, CDR2 YYEKEE (reference sequence). The trim removed 0 bases at V and 0 bases at J, leaving 2 bases unmatched. This CDR3 has 16 residues. The CDR3, as DNA: TGTGCCAGCAGCTTGGGGGACAGTGCAACTAATGAAAAACTGTTTTTT. Encoded protein: CASSLGDSATNEKLFF.

The chain is built from TRBV7-6 and TRBJ2-3; D is undetermined. The V gene's germline CDR1 is SGHVS and CDR2 FNYEAQ. The CDR3 is made up of 14 amino acids. The ends were cut back, 0 bases at V and 7 bases at J, with 11 bases in the middle. The CDR3, as DNA: TGTGCCAGCAGCTTAGCCGAGATTCTGAATACGCAGTATTTT. This sequence encodes CASSLAEILNTQYF.

This chain connects TRBV6-5 to TRBJ1-2; a weak D match, TRBD1 (6 bases). Germline V gene lookup returns CDR1 MNHEY and CDR2 SVGAGI. V lost 4 bases and J 4 bases, leaving 16 bases between the germline ends. The CDR3 spans 15 residues. CDR3 protein: CASSLGQLGSYGYTF. CDR3 bases: TGTGCCAGCAGTTTAGGACAGCTGGGATCCTATGGCTACACCTTC.